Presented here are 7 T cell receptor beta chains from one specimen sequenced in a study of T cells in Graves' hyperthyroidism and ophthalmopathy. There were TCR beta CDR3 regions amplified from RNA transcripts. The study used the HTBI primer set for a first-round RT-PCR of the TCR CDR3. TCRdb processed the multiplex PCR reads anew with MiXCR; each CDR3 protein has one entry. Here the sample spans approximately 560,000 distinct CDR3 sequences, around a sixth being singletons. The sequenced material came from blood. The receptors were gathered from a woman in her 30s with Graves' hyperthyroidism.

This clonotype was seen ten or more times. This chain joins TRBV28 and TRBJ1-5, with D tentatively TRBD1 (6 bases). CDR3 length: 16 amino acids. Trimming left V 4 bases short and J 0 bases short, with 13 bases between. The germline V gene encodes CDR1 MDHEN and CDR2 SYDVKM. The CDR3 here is CASSSSRGGSNQPQHF. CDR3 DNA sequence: TGTGCCAGCAGTTCCTCCCGAGGGGGTAGCAATCAGCCCCAGCATTTT.

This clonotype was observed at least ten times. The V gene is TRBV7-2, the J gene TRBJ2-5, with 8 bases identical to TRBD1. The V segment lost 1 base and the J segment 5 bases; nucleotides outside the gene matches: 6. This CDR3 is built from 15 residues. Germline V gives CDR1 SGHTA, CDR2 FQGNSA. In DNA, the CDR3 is TGTGCCAGCAGCTTAGTGGACAGGGTAGACGAGACCCAGTACTTC. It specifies CASSLVDRVDETQYF.

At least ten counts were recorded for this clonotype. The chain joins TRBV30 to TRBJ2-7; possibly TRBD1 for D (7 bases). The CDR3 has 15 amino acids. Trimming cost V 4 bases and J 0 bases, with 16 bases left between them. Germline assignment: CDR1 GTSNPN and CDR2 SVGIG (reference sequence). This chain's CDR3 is CAWKGGQFLSYEQYF. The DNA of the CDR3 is TGTGCCTGGAAGGGGGGACAGTTCCTCTCCTACGAGCAGTACTTC.

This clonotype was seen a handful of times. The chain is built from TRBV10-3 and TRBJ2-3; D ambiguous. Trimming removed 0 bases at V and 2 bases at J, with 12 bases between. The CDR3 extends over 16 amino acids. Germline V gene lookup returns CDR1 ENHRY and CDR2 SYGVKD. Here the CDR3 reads CAISESLNLLTDTQYF. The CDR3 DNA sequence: TGTGCCATCAGTGAGTCGCTCAACCTACTCACAGATACGCAGTATTTT.

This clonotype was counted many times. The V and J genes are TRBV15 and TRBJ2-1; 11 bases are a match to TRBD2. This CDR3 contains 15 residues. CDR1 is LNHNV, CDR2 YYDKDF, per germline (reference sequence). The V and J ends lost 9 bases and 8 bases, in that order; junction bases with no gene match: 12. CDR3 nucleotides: TGTGCCACGCACGAGGTACTAGCGGGAGAGGATGAGCAGTTCTTC. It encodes CATHEVLAGEDEQFF.

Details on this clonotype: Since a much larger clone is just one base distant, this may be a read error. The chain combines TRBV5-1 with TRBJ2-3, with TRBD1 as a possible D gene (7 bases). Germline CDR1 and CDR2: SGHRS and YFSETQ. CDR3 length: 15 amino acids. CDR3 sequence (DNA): TGCGCCAGCAGCCGTACAGGGACTTGGACAGGTACGCAGTATTTT. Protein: CASSRTGTWTGTQYF.

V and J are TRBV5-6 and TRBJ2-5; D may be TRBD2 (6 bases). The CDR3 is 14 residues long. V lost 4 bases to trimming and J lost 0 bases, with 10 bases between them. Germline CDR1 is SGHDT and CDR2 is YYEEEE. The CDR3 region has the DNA TGTGCCAGCAGCCCGCCGGGGGACCAAGAGACCCAGTACTTC. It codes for CASSPPGDQETQYF.